These 16 T cell receptor beta chains share one sample of origin, sequenced in a study of relationships among human T cell subsets. Anti-CD25 beads selected CD4+CD25+ regulatory T cells from positively selected CD4+ cells. From mRNA, alpha and beta CDR3 regions were amplified using semiquantitative ARM-PCR. ARM-PCR used tagged nested gene-specific primers, then communal superprimers for exponential amplification. TCRdb fed the multiplex PCR reads into MiXCR, producing one record per CDR3 protein. This sample has approximately 13,000 distinct CDR3 sequences, with approximately 60% found just once. Sequencing was done on a sample of Tregs sorted from blood. The receptors were sampled from a man aged 40-55 years in good health.

The chain carries TRBV27 and TRBJ2-7; no clear D gene. The CDR3 loop spans 11 amino acids. The V end lost 6 bases, the J end lost 2 bases, and 5 bases lay between the germline ends. Germline V gene data show CDR1 as MNHEY and CDR2 as SMNVEV (reference sequence). This chain's CDR3 is CASRNPYEQYF. DNA of the CDR3: TGTGCCAGCAGAAATCCCTACGAGCAGTACTTC.

The V and J genes are TRBV20-1 and TRBJ2-1, with 8 bases fitting TRBD2. Germline V gene lookup returns CDR1 DFQATT and CDR2 SNEGSKA (reference sequence). With 2 bases clipped from V and 7 bases from J, the junction kept 7 bases outside the gene matches. The CDR3 extends over 14 amino acids. The chain's CDR3 is CSARYGRARNEQFF. The CDR3 nucleotides are TGCAGTGCTAGATACGGGAGGGCCAGGAATGAGCAGTTCTTC.

The V call is TRBV14, the J call TRBJ1-1; 7 bases align to TRBD1. Germline V gene data show CDR1 as SGHDN and CDR2 as FVKESK. Unmatched junction bases numbered 4, after V lost 5 bases and J lost 4 bases. The CDR3 totals 13 residues. For the CDR3, the DNA is TGTGCCAGCAGCAGACAGGGTAGCACTGAAGCTTTCTTT. This sequence encodes CASSRQGSTEAFF.

This clonotype was detected only a few times. This chain connects TRBV7-9 to TRBJ1-1, with TRBD1 as a possible D gene (5 bases). V lost 2 bases to trimming and J lost 3 bases, with 7 bases between them. The length of the CDR3 is 13 residues. The germline gives CDR1 SEHNR, CDR2 FQNEAQ (reference sequence). CDR3 region: CASSLTGDTEAFF. CDR3 coding DNA: TGTGCCAGCAGCTTAACAGGAGACACTGAAGCTTTCTTT.

The J gene is TRBJ2-5, the V gene TRBV11-2; D is ambiguous. CDR1 is SGHAT, CDR2 FQNNGV, per germline. The CDR3 extends over 14 amino acids. Trimming cost V 6 bases and J 1 base, with 12 bases left between them. The CDR3 DNA is TGTGCCAGCAGGTTGTCGGAGACCCAAGAGACCCAGTACTTC. It encodes CASRLSETQETQYF.

The CDR3 DNA is TGCGCCAGCAGCTTGGACAAACAGAGCTCCTACAATGAGCAGTTCTTC. This translates into CASSLDKQSSYNEQFF. The J gene is TRBJ2-1, the V gene TRBV5-1; unclear D gene. CDR3 length: 16 amino acids. Looked up from germline, CDR1 is SGHRS and CDR2 is YFSETQ. The V end lost 0 bases, the J end lost 0 bases, and 10 bases lay between the germline ends.

The rearrangement uses TRBV24-1 and TRBJ2-1; TRBD1 agrees at 7 bases. V dropped 2 bases and J dropped 3; count of bases not matched to a gene: 6. The CDR3 extends over 16 amino acids. Germline CDR1 and CDR2: KGHDR and SFDVKD. The CDR3 DNA reads as TGTGCCACCAGTGATTCTACAGGGGTCTTCTACAATGAGCAGTTCTTC. It codes for CATSDSTGVFYNEQFF.

This clonotype appeared once. The chain employs TRBV11-2 and TRBJ1-4; D is uncertain. The CDR3 loop spans 13 amino acids. Germline V CDR1 and CDR2: SGHAT, FQNNGV. The ends were cut back, 5 bases at V and 5 bases at J, with 9 bases in the middle. The CDR3 DNA reads as TGTGCCAGCAGCCCTCGAATGAATGAAAAACTGTTTTTT. Translating it yields CASSPRMNEKLFF. Variable domain in full (rest from reference TRBV11-2 and TRBJ1-4): EAGVAQSPRYKIIEKRQSVAFWCNPISGHATLYWYQQILGQGPKLLIQFQNNGVVDDSQLPKDRFSAERLKGVDSTLKIQPAKLEDSAVYLCASSPRMNEKLFFGSGTQLSVL.

This clonotype occurred a few times. The V call is TRBV5-1, the J call TRBJ2-3; 9 bases fit TRBD2. This CDR3 is 15 amino acids long. In germline, CDR1 is SGHRS, CDR2 YFSETQ. The V gene end was trimmed by 4 bases and the J gene end by 1 base; junction bases not matched to a gene: 4. DNA of the CDR3: TGCGCCAGCAGCCTAAGACTAGCGGGCACAGATACGCAGTATTTT. Protein: CASSLRLAGTDTQYF.

J is TRBJ1-6 and V is TRBV30, with 9 bases matching TRBD1. CDR1 is GTSNPN, CDR2 SVGIG, per germline (reference sequence). The CDR3 has 14 amino acids. V was clipped by 2 bases and J by 9 bases; unmatched bases: 5. The CDR3 loop is CAWSTGTGSSPLHF. CDR3 nucleotide sequence: TGTGCCTGGAGTACCGGGACAGGGAGTTCACCCCTCCACTTT.

The chain combines TRBV7-9 with TRBJ1-1; the match to TRBD1 covers 9 bases. The V gene's germline CDR1 is SEHNR and CDR2 FQNEAQ (reference sequence). The CDR3 extends over 15 amino acids. Germline trimming cut 5 bases from V and 7 bases from J; bases unmatched to any gene: 11. CDR3 DNA: TGTGCCAGCAGCATGGGACAGGGTTTGGCCGGTGAAGCTTTCTTT. This translates into CASSMGQGLAGEAFF.

The chain carries TRBV27 and TRBJ2-7; 7 positions agree with TRBD1. The CDR3 is 15 residues long. Germline loops: CDR1 MNHEY, CDR2 SMNVEV (reference sequence). V shed 2 bases and J 4 bases; nucleotides not matched to a gene: 8. CDR3 coding DNA: TGTGCCAGCAGTTTAGAGCGGCAGGGGGATTACGAGCAGTACTTC. Translation gives CASSLERQGDYEQYF.

The chain couples TRBV11-2 to TRBJ2-4; the D is unclear. Germline assignment: CDR1 SGHAT and CDR2 FQNNGV. This CDR3 is built from 14 residues. With 2 bases removed from V and 0 bases from J, the gap between germline ends came to 5 bases. The CDR3 reads CASSLSLAKNIQYF. The CDR3 DNA sequence: TGTGCCAGCAGCTTAAGTCTAGCCAAAAACATTCAGTACTTC.

This clonotype was counted a few times. The chain carries TRBV16 and TRBJ2-1; D is ambiguous. This CDR3 contains 11 residues. Germline CDR1 reads KGHSY; CDR2 reads FQNENV. Trimming took off 3 bases at V and 4 bases at J, with 1 base between the two ends. The CDR3, as DNA: TGTGCCAGCAGCCAGTACAATGAGCAGTTCTTC. Its translation is CASSQYNEQFF.

The J gene is TRBJ1-5, the V gene TRBV6-5; TRBD1 might be the D (6 bases). V was shortened by 6 bases and J by 0 bases, with 12 bases between the two germline ends. Germline CDR1 and CDR2: MNHEY and SVGAGI. This CDR3 is built from 15 residues. For the CDR3, the DNA is TGTGCCAGCAGCGTAGACAGGAATAGCAATCAGCCCCAGCATTTT. This gives the protein CASSVDRNSNQPQHF.

About this clonotype itself: Sequence at one end of the junction differs from germline and may be a read error. As DNA, the CDR3 is TGTGCCAGCAGTTTAACGGGGAGGGCCTACAGTGAGCAGTTCTTC. This codes for CASSLTGRAYSEQFF. This sequence joins TRBV14 and TRBJ2-1; TRBD2 agrees at 7 bases. The length of the CDR3 is 15 residues. CDR1 is SGHDN and CDR2 is FVKESK in the germline V gene.